The rows below give T cell receptor beta chains drawn from one sample of a study of T cell responses to AZD1222 COVID-19 vaccine. This table comes from immunoSEQ multiplex PCR, and its TCRdb copy is limited to in-frame clones, with some not included. The table includes 40,000 to 60,000 clones, roughly 80% detected once. Here the sequenced sample was peripheral blood, taken on day 0 of MenACWY control vaccination. The receptors were sampled from an adult in good health. CDR3s include the opening cysteine and the closing phenylalanine or tryptophan. The D gene is left open where the match is weak. Clone size is given for some rows only: seen once, a few or many times, or a class if the clone is expanded.

clone size: .; D gene: .; V gene: TRBV3-1/TRBV3-2; J gene: TRBJ1-1; CDR3 protein: CASSQRVRTEAFF; CDR3 DNA: TGTGCCAGCAGCCAAAGGGTGCGCACTGAAGCTTTCTTT
clone size: .; D gene: .; V gene: TRBV5-6; J gene: TRBJ1-1; CDR3 protein: CASIRQSGTEAFF; CDR3 DNA: TGTGCCAGCATCCGACAGTCGGGCACTGAAGCTTTCTTT
clone size: .; D gene: .; V gene: TRBV6-1; J gene: TRBJ1-2; CDR3 protein: CASSEVLGGAKSYGYTF; CDR3 DNA: TGTGCCAGCAGTGAAGTCTTGGGGGGGGCGAAGAGCTATGGCTACACCTTC
clone size: few; D gene: TRBD1; V gene: TRBV19; J gene: TRBJ1-2; CDR3 protein: CASSILGQGLAGYTF; CDR3 DNA: TGTGCCAGTAGTATCCTGGGACAGGGTCTGGCTGGCTACACCTTC
clone size: .; D gene: TRBD1; V gene: TRBV5-4; J gene: TRBJ1-2; CDR3 protein: CASRITGGASGYTF; CDR3 DNA: TGTGCCAGCAGGATTACAGGGGGCGCTTCCGGCTACACCTTC
clone size: .; D gene: .; V gene: TRBV3-1/TRBV3-2; J gene: TRBJ1-6; CDR3 protein: CASSQEWDSPLHF; CDR3 DNA: TGTGCCAGCAGCCAAGAGTGGGATTCACCCCTCCACTTT
clone size: .; D gene: .; V gene: TRBV27; J gene: TRBJ2-3; CDR3 protein: CASSFYSGTSTDTQYF; CDR3 DNA: TGTGCCAGCAGTTTCTATAGCGGAACGAGCACAGATACGCAGTATTTT
clone size: .; D gene: .; V gene: TRBV3-1/TRBV3-2; J gene: TRBJ2-7; CDR3 protein: CASSQRFSYEQYF; CDR3 DNA: TGTGCCAGCAGTCAGCGGTTCTCCTACGAGCAGTACTTC
clone size: few; D gene: .; V gene: TRBV11-2; J gene: TRBJ2-7; CDR3 protein: CASSLVQGRRTSYEQYF; CDR3 DNA: TGTGCCAGCAGCTTAGTTCAGGGCAGGAGGACGTCCTACGAGCAGTACTTC
clone size: .; D gene: .; V gene: TRBV3-1/TRBV3-2; J gene: TRBJ1-5; CDR3 protein: CASSQAPPAYSNQPQHF; CDR3 DNA: TGTGCCAGCAGCCAAGCGCCCCCGGCTTATAGCAATCAGCCCCAGCATTTT
clone size: .; D gene: .; V gene: TRBV7-2; J gene: TRBJ2-2; CDR3 protein: CASSLGGTHTGELFF; CDR3 DNA: TGTGCCAGCAGCTTAGGTGGGACGCACACCGGGGAGCTGTTTTTT
clone size: .; D gene: .; V gene: TRBV5-1; J gene: TRBJ1-3; CDR3 protein: CASSSTVSGNTIYF; CDR3 DNA: TGCGCCAGCAGTTCGACAGTCTCTGGAAACACCATATATTTT
clone size: few; D gene: .; V gene: TRBV12-3/TRBV12-4; J gene: TRBJ2-2; CDR3 protein: CGVGLGITGELFF; CDR3 DNA: TGTGGAGTGGGGCTAGGGATCACCGGGGAGCTGTTTTTT
clone size: .; D gene: .; V gene: TRBV4-1; J gene: TRBJ1-1; CDR3 protein: CASSLRLRNTEAFF; CDR3 DNA: TGCGCCAGCAGCCTCAGATTGCGAAACACTGAAGCTTTCTTT
clone size: few; D gene: TRBD1; V gene: TRBV11-1; J gene: TRBJ1-1; CDR3 protein: CASSLQGARTEAFF; CDR3 DNA: TGTGCCAGCAGCTTACAGGGGGCGAGAACTGAAGCTTTCTTT
clone size: .; D gene: TRBD1; V gene: TRBV27; J gene: TRBJ1-2; CDR3 protein: CASSRGHYGYTF; CDR3 DNA: TGTGCCAGCAGTAGGGGGCACTATGGCTACACCTTC
clone size: few; D gene: .; V gene: TRBV7-8; J gene: TRBJ2-7; CDR3 protein: CASSLDRLEQYF; CDR3 DNA: TGTGCCAGCAGCTTGGACCGTCTCGAGCAGTACTTC
clone size: once; D gene: .; V gene: TRBV4-1; J gene: TRBJ1-1; CDR3 protein: CASSQGISRPGNLGDTEAFF; CDR3 DNA: TGCGCCAGCAGCCAAGGAATTTCGCGGCCAGGGAACTTAGGGGACACTGAAGCTTTCTTT
clone size: .; D gene: TRBD2; V gene: TRBV30; J gene: TRBJ2-1; CDR3 protein: CAWIPRGNEQFF; CDR3 DNA: TGTGCCTGGATCCCGCGGGGGAATGAGCAGTTCTTC
clone size: .; D gene: TRBD2; V gene: TRBV14; J gene: TRBJ2-1; CDR3 protein: CASSQYDRPGTSGGAISYNEQFF; CDR3 DNA: TGTGCCAGCAGCCAATATGACCGTCCCGGGACTAGCGGGGGGGCTATCTCCTACAATGAGCAGTTCTTC
clone size: once; D gene: .; V gene: TRBV7-8; J gene: TRBJ1-2; CDR3 protein: CASSFGRSTYGYTF; CDR3 DNA: TGTGCCAGCAGCTTCGGACGGAGCACCTATGGCTACACCTTC
clone size: .; D gene: .; V gene: TRBV7-8; J gene: TRBJ1-2; CDR3 protein: CASSLIVSGGRGYTF; CDR3 DNA: TGTGCCAGCAGCTTAATAGTTTCAGGCGGGAGAGGCTACACCTTC
clone size: .; D gene: TRBD1; V gene: TRBV5-4; J gene: TRBJ1-2; CDR3 protein: CASLYRGQGYGYTF; CDR3 DNA: TGTGCCAGCTTGTACCGGGGACAGGGGTATGGCTACACCTTC
clone size: .; D gene: .; V gene: TRBV30; J gene: TRBJ1-2; CDR3 protein: CAGSEGFYGYTF; CDR3 DNA: TGTGCCGGAAGCGAGGGCTTCTATGGCTACACCTTC
clone size: .; D gene: .; V gene: TRBV28; J gene: TRBJ2-7; CDR3 protein: CASRGGADHEQYF; CDR3 DNA: TGTGCCAGCAGAGGGGGGGCAGACCACGAGCAGTACTTC
clone size: few; D gene: .; V gene: TRBV4-2; J gene: TRBJ2-2; CDR3 protein: CASSQDVGELFF; CDR3 DNA: TGTGCCAGCAGCCAAGATGTCGGGGAGCTGTTTTTT
clone size: .; D gene: TRBD1; V gene: TRBV19; J gene: TRBJ1-2; CDR3 protein: CASSTYTGGLGGYTF; CDR3 DNA: TGTGCCAGTAGTACATACACAGGGGGATTAGGCGGCTACACCTTC
clone size: .; D gene: .; V gene: TRBV7-6; J gene: TRBJ2-3; CDR3 protein: CASSPDWVGGTDTQYF; CDR3 DNA: TGTGCCAGCAGCCCCGACTGGGTAGGTGGCACAGATACGCAGTATTTT
clone size: .; D gene: TRBD2; V gene: TRBV29-1; J gene: TRBJ2-3; CDR3 protein: CSVDDTSGGPDTQYF; CDR3 DNA: TGCAGCGTTGACGATACTAGCGGGGGCCCAGATACGCAGTATTTT
clone size: few; D gene: .; V gene: TRBV5-6; J gene: TRBJ2-6; CDR3 protein: CASSLNRGTFGANVLTF; CDR3 DNA: TGTGCCAGCAGCTTAAACCGAGGTACCTTTGGGGCCAACGTCCTGACTTTC
clone size: .; D gene: TRBD2; V gene: TRBV5-6; J gene: TRBJ2-1; CDR3 protein: CASSPRPGTSGAAEQFF; CDR3 DNA: TGTGCCAGCAGCCCTCGACCCGGGACTAGCGGTGCGGCTGAGCAGTTCTTC
clone size: .; D gene: .; V gene: TRBV19; J gene: TRBJ1-1; CDR3 protein: CASSMVRAQAAFF; CDR3 DNA: TGTGCCAGTAGTATGGTGCGGGCACAGGCAGCTTTCTTT
clone size: .; D gene: .; V gene: TRBV20-1; J gene: TRBJ1-2; CDR3 protein: CSARVGAGYTF; CDR3 DNA: TGCAGTGCTAGAGTAGGGGCTGGCTACACCTTC
clone size: few; D gene: .; V gene: TRBV28; J gene: TRBJ2-7; CDR3 protein: CASSFDGYEQYF; CDR3 DNA: TGTGCCAGCAGTTTTGACGGCTACGAGCAGTACTTC
clone size: .; D gene: .; V gene: TRBV5-6; J gene: TRBJ1-2; CDR3 protein: CASSSGQTPYGYTF; CDR3 DNA: TGTGCCAGCAGCTCTGGACAGACCCCCTATGGCTACACCTTC
clone size: .; D gene: TRBD2; V gene: TRBV11-2; J gene: TRBJ2-1; CDR3 protein: CASSPQIAGGNEQFF; CDR3 DNA: TGTGCCAGCAGCCCCCAAATAGCGGGAGGGAATGAGCAGTTCTTC
clone size: .; D gene: TRBD1; V gene: TRBV6-6; J gene: TRBJ1-4; CDR3 protein: CASSSPRGGTNEKLFF; CDR3 DNA: TGTGCCAGCAGCTCTCCCAGGGGGGGGACTAATGAAAAACTGTTTTTT
clone size: .; D gene: TRBD1; V gene: TRBV24-1; J gene: TRBJ2-1; CDR3 protein: CATSDPGQGWNNEQFF; CDR3 DNA: TGTGCCACCAGTGATCCCGGACAGGGCTGGAACAATGAGCAGTTCTTC
clone size: few; D gene: TRBD2; V gene: TRBV19; J gene: TRBJ2-3; CDR3 protein: CASSTGTSGHDTQYF; CDR3 DNA: TGTGCCAGTAGTACCGGGACTAGCGGACACGATACGCAGTATTTT
clone size: once; D gene: .; V gene: TRBV7-6; J gene: TRBJ1-1; CDR3 protein: CASSWGGSHGATEAFF; CDR3 DNA: TGTGCCAGCAGCTGGGGGGGGAGCCATGGGGCCACTGAAGCTTTCTTT
clone size: .; D gene: TRBD2; V gene: TRBV9; J gene: TRBJ2-7; CDR3 protein: CASSVDSGVRGEQYF; CDR3 DNA: TGTGCCAGCAGCGTAGATAGCGGGGTCCGGGGCGAGCAGTACTTC
clone size: .; D gene: .; V gene: TRBV5-1; J gene: TRBJ2-1; CDR3 protein: CASSLLMGTHNEQFF; CDR3 DNA: TGCGCCAGCAGCTTGCTAATGGGGACCCACAATGAGCAGTTCTTC
clone size: .; D gene: .; V gene: TRBV19; J gene: TRBJ2-7; CDR3 protein: CASSTTARARGAYEQYF; CDR3 DNA: TGTGCCAGTAGTACCACGGCGAGGGCCCGCGGGGCCTACGAGCAGTACTTC
clone size: .; D gene: .; V gene: TRBV6-1; J gene: TRBJ1-6; CDR3 protein: CASSEVIDNSPLHF; CDR3 DNA: TGTGCCAGCAGTGAAGTAATTGATAATTCACCCCTCCACTTT
clone size: .; D gene: TRBD1; V gene: TRBV12-5; J gene: TRBJ2-1; CDR3 protein: CASGLATGLDEQFF; CDR3 DNA: TGTGCTAGTGGTTTGGCGACAGGGCTGGATGAGCAGTTCTTC
clone size: once; D gene: TRBD1; V gene: TRBV19; J gene: TRBJ1-2; CDR3 protein: CASRPRASSRGRDYGYTF; CDR3 DNA: TGTGCCAGTAGACCGCGCGCCTCCAGCAGGGGGCGAGACTATGGCTACACCTTC
clone size: .; D gene: .; V gene: TRBV6-1; J gene: TRBJ1-5; CDR3 protein: CASSERLGNQPQHF; CDR3 DNA: TGTGCCAGCAGTGAAAGGCTCGGGAATCAGCCCCAGCATTTT
clone size: .; D gene: TRBD2; V gene: TRBV4-1; J gene: TRBJ2-3; CDR3 protein: CASSRPLLAGGTDTQYF; CDR3 DNA: TGCGCCAGCAGCCGCCCCCTACTAGCGGGGGGTACAGATACGCAGTATTTT